This T cell receptor beta chain was captured by sequencing in a study of T cells in Graves' hyperthyroidism and ophthalmopathy. Study-level findings and limits: Most expanded thyroid clonotypes above 0.001 recurred in blood. With a median lead of approximately 6.4 months before onset, the model predicted ophthalmopathy.

There are many counts of this clonotype. Its antigen is unidentified. CDR1 is SGHRS and CDR2 is YFSETQ in the germline V gene. Between the trimmed V and J ends, which lost 7 bases and 0 bases, there was a span of 11 bases. CDR3 length: 13 amino acids. In patients aged 18 to 65, hyperthyroidism was newly diagnosed, with duration under 2 months. Researchers took RNA transcripts and amplified the TCR beta CDR3 regions from them. Initially, a first-round RT-PCR of the TCR CDR3 employed the HTBI primer set. TCRdb recomputed calls from the multiplex PCR reads with MiXCR, one row per CDR3 protein. The sample lists approximately 260,000 distinct CDR3 sequences; roughly 15% were seen once.

V and J are TRBV5-1 and TRBJ2-7, with D possibly matching TRBD2 (5 bases). The source of this sequence is a woman aged 50 to 60 with Graves' hyperthyroidism that later progressed to Graves' ophthalmopathy. The material sequenced was blood. The CDR3 bases are TGCGCCAGCGCCGAGGGTAGCTCCTACGAGCAGTACTTC. This encodes CASAEGSSYEQYF.